Following are 21 T cell receptor beta chains from one sample sequenced in a study of cytomegalovirus exposure and HLA in healthy donors. Primers included in the PCR were 60 Vbeta and 13 Jbeta primers. Clones were read by immunoSEQ multiplex PCR, and TCRdb kept only the in-frame ones, dropping some. The table records fewer than 150,000 clones, about 75% of them present only once. The specimen was PBMCs. These receptor sequences come from a young man in good health and CMV-seronegative.

Only a few counts were recorded for this clone. The genes are TRBV6-1 and TRBJ1-2, with 9 bases identical to TRBD1. Looked up from germline, CDR1 is MNHNS and CDR2 is SASEGT. This CDR3 is built from 14 residues. V lost 6 bases and J lost 4; bases outside the gene matches: 6. DNA of the CDR3: TGTGCCAGCAGGGGGGACAGGGATAGCTATGGCTACACCTTC. It translates to CASRGDRDSYGYTF.

This chain uses TRBV28 with TRBJ2-1; 13 nucleotides align to TRBD2. CDR3 length equals 16 residues. Looked up from germline, CDR1 is MDHEN and CDR2 is SYDVKM. With V trimmed by 4 bases and J by 5 bases, 5 bases remained unmatched. The CDR3 spells CASSSAGTSGDNEQFF. CDR3 nucleotide sequence: TGTGCCAGCAGTTCCGCTGGGACTAGCGGGGACAATGAGCAGTTCTTC.

The chain is built from TRBV2 and TRBJ2-7, with TRBD2 as a possible D gene (6 bases). The CDR3 consists of 13 residues. The V gene's germline CDR1 is SNHLY and CDR2 FYNNEI. Trimming removed 6 bases from V and 5 bases from J, with 14 bases in between. Here the CDR3 reads CASRDSPGDEQYF. CDR3 nucleotide sequence: TGTGCCAGCAGGGACTCCCCGGGGGACGAGCAGTACTTC.

The chain joins TRBV5-4 to TRBJ1-5; D gene uncertain. The V gene's germline CDR1 is SGHNT and CDR2 YYREEE (reference sequence). CDR3 size: 15 residues. V shed 4 bases and J shed 7 bases, with 18 bases lying between them. CDR3: CASSPWGATGQPQHF. Written as DNA, the CDR3 is TGTGCCAGCAGCCCTTGGGGTGCCACGGGGCAGCCCCAGCATTTT.

V gene TRBV6-5 combines with J gene TRBJ1-6; TRBD1 agrees at 8 bases. V lost 4 bases to trimming and J lost 6 bases; unmatched junction nucleotides: 5. The CDR3 totals 15 residues. Germline V gives CDR1 MNHEY, CDR2 SVGAGI. DNA for the CDR3: TGTGCCAGCAGTTCCGACAGGGGTAGTAATTCACCCCTCCACTTT. It yields the protein CASSSDRGSNSPLHF.

A single count supports this clone. The CDR3 nucleotides are TGTGCCAGCAGCCTCGAGGATCTGCGGACTGAAGCTTTCTTT. This codes for CASSLEDLRTEAFF. This chain links TRBV7-9 with TRBJ1-1, with unresolved D. The length of the CDR3 is 14 residues. Per the germline V gene, CDR1 is SEHNR and CDR2 is FQNEAQ (reference sequence). The V end was cut by 5 bases, the J end by 5 bases, with 15 bases between.

The genes are TRBV5-6 and TRBJ2-2; 7 bases match TRBD1. Germline V gene sequence: CDR1 SGHDT, CDR2 YYEEEE. V lost 2 bases, J lost 4 bases, and 8 bases stayed unmatched. This CDR3 has 16 amino acids. CDR3 DNA sequence: TGTGCCAGCAGCTTACCAACGACAGGGCCCACCGGGGAGCTGTTTTTT. It translates to CASSLPTTGPTGELFF.

This chain joins TRBV6-5 and TRBJ1-1; the D gene is possibly TRBD1 (6 bases). The ends were cut back, 7 bases at V and 4 bases at J, with 13 bases in the middle. CDR3 length equals 13 residues. Germline-derived CDR1 and CDR2 are MNHEY and SVGAGI. The CDR3 nucleotides read TGTGCCAGCAAACTTACAGGGCTCACTGAAGCTTTCTTT. Translating it yields CASKLTGLTEAFF.

In DNA, the CDR3 is TGTGCCAGCAGTACCCGGGACAGTAACAATGAGCAGTTCTTC. Translated: CASSTRDSNNEQFF. V gene TRBV27 combines with J gene TRBJ2-1, with 7 bases identical to TRBD1. J gave up 5 bases and V 5 bases, and 6 bases lay outside the gene matches. CDR1 and CDR2 from the germline V gene are MNHEY and SMNVEV (reference sequence). This CDR3 is 14 amino acids long.

The CDR3: CASSFRQDDGYTF. CDR3 DNA sequence: TGCGCCAGCAGCTTTCGACAGGACGATGGCTACACCTTC. The chain has TRBV5-1 and TRBJ1-2; a possible D gene is TRBD1 (6 bases). This CDR3 is built from 13 residues. Trimming removed 2 bases at V and 6 bases at J, with 11 bases between. Looked up from germline, CDR1 is SGHRS and CDR2 is YFSETQ.

V gene TRBV6-6 combines with J gene TRBJ1-4, with 8 bases that match TRBD1. Per the germline V gene, CDR1 is MNHNY and CDR2 is SVGAGI (reference sequence). The CDR3 is 15 residues long. V was clipped by 6 bases and J by 7 bases; unmatched bases: 10. CDR3 sequence: CASSVAQGVGEKLFF. CDR3 sequence (DNA): TGTGCCAGCAGCGTAGCACAGGGGGTGGGTGAAAAACTGTTTTTT.

The chain carries TRBV9 and TRBJ2-2, with 12 bases identical to TRBD2. CDR3 size: 15 residues. Germline trimming cut 4 bases from V and 8 bases from J; bases unmatched to any gene: 6. Germline V CDR1 and CDR2: SGDLS, YYNGEE. CDR3 in amino acids: CASSLRTSGTGELFF. The CDR3 DNA follows: TGTGCCAGCAGCCTCCGGACTAGCGGGACTGGGGAGCTGTTTTTT.

J is TRBJ2-1 and V is TRBV4-1; a weak D match, TRBD2 (5 bases). The germline V and J ends were trimmed by 5 bases and 12 bases, with 17 bases remaining between them. Germline values: CDR1 MGHRA, CDR2 YSYEKL. The CDR3 has 13 amino acids. The CDR3 sequence is CASSTTSRTVQFF. CDR3 DNA sequence: TGCGCCAGCAGCACTACTAGTCGGACGGTGCAGTTCTTC.

As concerns this clone: At the DNA level, this CDR3 is encoded by other sequences in the same sample as well. The chain has TRBV9 and TRBJ2-5; maybe TRBD2 (5 bases). The V end was cut by 0 bases, the J end by 5 bases, with 8 bases between. This CDR3 has 13 amino acids. Germline V gives CDR1 SGDLS, CDR2 YYNGEE. Here the CDR3 reads CASSVGGWETQYF. The CDR3 nucleotides are TGTGCCAGCAGCGTAGGAGGGTGGGAGACCCAGTACTTC.

This clone was recorded once. The chain carries TRBV27 and TRBJ2-7; 9 bases are a match to TRBD1. Germline values: CDR1 MNHEY, CDR2 SMNVEV (reference sequence). V shed 10 bases and J 0 bases; nucleotides not matched to a gene: 4. The CDR3 is made up of 13 amino acids. The chain's CDR3 is CATGDRASYEQYF. The CDR3 DNA reads as TGTGCCACCGGGGACAGGGCCTCCTACGAGCAGTACTTC.

The chain links TRBV27 to TRBJ2-1; maybe TRBD2 (6 bases). Germline V gene data show CDR1 as MNHEY and CDR2 as SMNVEV (reference sequence). Trimming shortened V by 6 bases and J by 3 bases, and 21 bases separated the two germline ends. The CDR3 is 17 residues long. CDR3 protein: CASSMRLGGTIYNEQFF. The CDR3 bases are TGTGCCAGCAGCATGCGGTTGGGCGGGACGATCTACAATGAGCAGTTCTTC.

The chain uses TRBV27 and TRBJ2-7; 10 bases line up with TRBD1. The CDR3 runs 15 residues. Trimming took 4 bases from V and 4 from J; bases not matched to a gene: 7. Germline values: CDR1 MNHEY, CDR2 SMNVEV (reference sequence). As DNA, the CDR3 is TGTGCCAGCAGTTCCCCGGACAGGGGGGTATACGAGCAGTACTTC. Residues: CASSSPDRGVYEQYF.

This chain connects TRBV19 to TRBJ2-7; TRBD1 matches at 8 bases. V shed 5 bases, J shed 7 bases, and the junction held 10 bases outside the gene matches. This CDR3 comprises 14 residues. Germline V CDR1 and CDR2: LNHDA, SQIVND (reference sequence). Here the CDR3 DNA reads TGTGCCAGTAGTTCCCCCGGGACAGGAAGGGAGCAGTACTTC. Amino acid sequence: CASSSPGTGREQYF.

V gene TRBV27 combines with J gene TRBJ1-1; D ambiguous. Germline CDR1 and CDR2: MNHEY and SMNVEV (reference sequence). This CDR3 has 16 amino acids. Trimming took 4 bases from V and 0 from J, leaving 15 bases between them. The CDR3 coding sequence is TGTGCCAGCAGTTCCATGCGGGCCGATATGAACACTGAAGCTTTCTTT. This sequence encodes CASSSMRADMNTEAFF.

The rearrangement links TRBV12-1 to TRBJ2-7; no DNA check was done on the table's D call, TRBD2. TRBV12-1 is noted as a pseudogene. CDR3 size: 20 residues. The CDR3 DNA reads as TGTGCCAGCAGCTTTGAGCCCTCTGGGACTAGCGGGAGGAATTCCTACGAGCAGTACTTC. It yields the protein CASSFEPSGTSGRNSYEQYF.

V usage is TRBV6-5 and J usage is TRBJ2-5; tentatively, D is TRBD2 (7 bases). Germline V gives CDR1 MNHEY, CDR2 SVGAGI. Trimming took 9 bases from V and 4 from J, leaving 9 bases between them. The CDR3 length is 11 residues. The CDR3 bases are TGTGCCAGTAGGGGGGGAGAGACCCAGTACTTC. Its translation is CASRGGETQYF.